This T cell receptor beta chain was recorded in a study of regulatory T cells in long-lasting Graves disease. Study-wide findings and caveats: New patients shared around 1,000 public clonotypes, and persistent patients shared more, with approximately 2,600.

The CDR3 consists of 14 residues. Germline lookup yields CDR1 MNHEY and CDR2 SMNVEV (reference sequence). V shed 10 bases and J 2 bases; nucleotides not matched to a gene: 8. The time point was: newly diagnosed GD, antithyroid drugs for less than 3 months. PBMCs provided the RNA from which the TCR library was made. Each patient gave approximately 9 milliliters of EDTA-anticoagulated peripheral blood. With iRepertoire HTBI primers and Arm-PCR of CDR3 regions, TCR beta libraries were built. MiXCR was run by TCRdb on the multiplex PCR reads, yielding one entry per CDR3 protein. Of roughly 520,000 distinct CDR3 sequences in the sample, 12% were seen once. This clonotype was counted at least ten times. The antigen remains unidentified. These records were also assigned to another study, of T cells in Graves' hyperthyroidism and ophthalmopathy. In that study: HTBI primers were the set used in a first-round RT-PCR of the TCR CDR3. The model identified upcoming ophthalmopathy a median approximately six months ahead of onset.

The chain joins TRBV27 to TRBJ1-5; the match to TRBD1 covers 7 bases. The sample consisted of peripheral blood mononuclear cells (PBMCs), taken at new diagnosis, from a patient treated with antithyroid drugs. This clonotype originated in a woman aged 25 to 39 with Graves disease. CDR3 residues: CATSTGDGNQPQHF. In DNA form, the CDR3 reads TGTGCCACCTCTACAGGGGATGGCAATCAGCCCCAGCATTTT.